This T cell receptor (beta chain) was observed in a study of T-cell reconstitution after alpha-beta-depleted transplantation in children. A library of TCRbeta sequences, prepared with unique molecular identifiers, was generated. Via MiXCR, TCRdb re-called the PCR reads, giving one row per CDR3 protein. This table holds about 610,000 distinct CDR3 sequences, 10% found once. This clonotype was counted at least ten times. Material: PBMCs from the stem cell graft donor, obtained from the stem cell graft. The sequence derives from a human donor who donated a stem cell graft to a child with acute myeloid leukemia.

The CDR3, as DNA: TGTGCCAGCAGCCCGGGACTAGCGGGAAGTACTGAGCAGTTCTTC. Encoded protein: CASSPGLAGSTEQFF. This chain connects TRBV3-1 to TRBJ2-1; 13 bases are a match to TRBD2. With V trimmed by 4 bases and J by 9 bases, 6 bases remained unmatched. The CDR3 length is 15 residues. Germline-derived CDR1 and CDR2 are LGHDT and YNNKEL (reference sequence).